This T cell receptor (beta chain) was sequenced for a study of blood T cell repertoires in COVID-19. Study background: The samples span acute and convalescent COVID-19 from the United States, Italy and Spain.

TCRdb's copy holds only in-frame clones and misses some; the assay was immunoSEQ multiplex PCR. The table shows about 200,000 clones, with around three quarters occurring only once. The germline CDR1 and CDR2 sequences are SNHLY and FYNNEI. V was pared by 6 bases and J by 3 bases, with 1 base of the junction left unmatched. There are 13 residues in the CDR3. This clonotype was sampled from a woman in her 70s with acute or convalescent COVID-19. Sequenced input: peripheral blood. The V gene is TRBV2, the J gene TRBJ1-1, with 10 bases that match TRBD1. For the CDR3, the DNA is TGTGCCAGCAGGGGGACAGGGGACACTGAAGCTTTCTTT. It codes for CASRGTGDTEAFF.